This TCR beta chain appears in the sequencing data of a study of T cells in Graves' hyperthyroidism and ophthalmopathy. Looked up from germline, CDR1 is LNHDA and CDR2 is SQIVND (reference sequence). Trimming at V came to 2 bases and at J to 10 bases, leaving 6 bases not matched to a gene. This CDR3 is built from 13 residues. General study results and limits: Most thyroid-expanded clonotypes above 0.001 were also found in blood.

Authors of the study amplified TCR beta CDR3 regions from RNA transcripts. The HTBI primer set was used in a first-round RT-PCR of the TCR CDR3. A single record per CDR3 protein comes from TCRdb applying MiXCR to the multiplex PCR reads. Of hundreds of thousands of distinct CDR3 sequences detected, approximately 15% appear once; the ten largest clones hold roughly 10%. Across 18 months, stable Graves' hyperthyroidism was marked by no progression to ophthalmopathy. Participants, patients aged 18 to 65, had newly diagnosed hyperthyroidism with a duration under 2 months. Diagnosis relied on clinical symptoms, serum thyroxine and TRAb, thyroid ultrasound and orbital computed tomography. Comments on this clonotype: Its cognate antigen is unknown.

Sequences were obtained from blood. The V and J genes are TRBV19 and TRBJ1-2, with 8 positions matching TRBD1. The receptor was derived from a woman younger than 30 with Graves' hyperthyroidism. The chain's CDR3 is CASSIRDRTYYTF. The CDR3 nucleotides read TGTGCCAGTAGTATAAGGGACAGGACCTACTACACCTTC.